Below, 21 T cell receptor beta chains from the same sample are listed, as sequenced in a study of CD8 T cells in ankylosing spondylitis. Study-wide results and limits: Made up of 7 to 9 highly homologous variants, a TCR beta motif appeared characteristic of ankylosing spondylitis blood.

The antigens of these receptors remain unknown. Each CDR3 protein is one row after TCRdb ran MiXCR on the 5' RACE reads. Here the sample spans approximately 540,000 distinct CDR3 sequences, roughly 13% being singletons. Source material: blood, either unsorted or a sorted T cell fraction (not recorded which). The receptor source for this set is a male donor with ankylosing spondylitis.

The rearrangement joins TRBV7-2 to TRBJ1-1; 7 nucleotides agree with TRBD1. Losses at the gene ends were 4 bases for V and 6 bases for J; bases not matched to a gene: 8. This CDR3 contains 14 residues. Germline CDR1 SGHTA, CDR2 FQGNSA. In DNA, the CDR3 is TGTGCCAGCAGCTGGAAAGGGGGCGACGCTGAAGCTTTCTTT. It encodes CASSWKGGDAEAFF.

This clonotype was detected many times. The V call is TRBV4-1, the J call TRBJ2-1; no firm D call. Germline CDR1 is MGHRA and CDR2 is YSYEKL. The germline V and J ends were trimmed by 1 base and 11 bases, with 9 bases remaining between them. CDR3 length equals 12 residues. CDR3 DNA sequence: TGCGCCAGCAGCCAAGTTTCGGCTCAGCAGTTCTTC. It is translated as CASSQVSAQQFF.

The gene calls are TRBV18 and TRBJ2-3, with D perhaps assigned TRBD1 or TRBD2 (5 bases each). Germline V CDR1 and CDR2: KGHSH, LQKENI. Trimming cost V 0 bases and J 3 bases, with 13 bases left between them. The CDR3 runs to 16 residues. CDR3 in amino acids: CASSPPASRETDTQYF. The CDR3 region has the DNA TGTGCCAGCTCACCACCGGCGTCCAGGGAGACAGATACGCAGTATTTT.

This clonotype showed up just a few times. The chain uses TRBV11-2 and TRBJ2-7, with TRBD1 matching over 8 bases. V trimming: 0 bases; J trimming: 5 bases; junction bases outside the gene matches: 12. Per the germline V gene, CDR1 is SGHAT and CDR2 is FQNNGV. CDR3 length: 17 residues. The CDR3 region has the DNA TGTGCCAGCAGCTTAGAGCAGGGGGCGCGGATTTTAAACGAGCAGTACTTC. Translation: CASSLEQGARILNEQYF.

The gene calls are TRBV10-1 and TRBJ2-1; D is unclear. V lost 2 bases and J lost 0, with 11 bases in between. The CDR3 runs to 16 residues. The germline gives CDR1 WNHNN, CDR2 SYGVQD (reference sequence). As DNA, the CDR3 is TGCGCCAGCAGTGAGGCCTCGTCCAGCTCCTACAATGAGCAGTTCTTC. Translation gives CASSEASSSSYNEQFF.

This chain links TRBV29-1 with TRBJ2-1; D may be TRBD2 (5 bases). V was cut by 0 bases and J by 8 bases, with 29 bases left in between. Germline loops: CDR1 SQVTM, CDR2 ANQGSEA. The CDR3 runs 19 residues. The CDR3 bases are TGCAGCGTTGAAGAATACGGTAGATCAGAATGGGAGTTAAAGGATGAGCAGTTCTTC. This sequence encodes CSVEEYGRSEWELKDEQFF.

The chain recombines TRBV20-1 with TRBJ2-1; D unclear. The CDR3 has 14 residues. Germline V CDR1 and CDR2: DFQATT, SNEGSKA (reference sequence). With 1 base removed from V and 1 base from J, the gap between germline ends came to 8 bases. The CDR3 DNA follows: TGCAGTGCTAGAGGGGCAGAATCCTACAATGAGCAGTTCTTC. Its translation: CSARGAESYNEQFF.

This clonotype was recorded many times. The chain has TRBV12-3 or TRBV12-4 and TRBJ1-4, with D uncertain. This CDR3 region has 15 residues. V was clipped by 6 bases and J by 6 bases, with 17 bases between them. This chain's CDR3 is CASRAPLGWDEKLFF. For the CDR3, the DNA is TGTGCCAGCAGGGCCCCTTTGGGATGGGATGAAAAACTGTTTTTT.

V is TRBV14 and J is TRBJ2-1; weak D call: TRBD2 (5 bases). The CDR3 sequence is 14 residues long. V was trimmed by 4 bases and J by 5 bases, leaving 12 bases between them. The germline V gene encodes CDR1 SGHDN and CDR2 FVKESK. CDR3 nucleotide sequence: TGTGCCAGCAGCCCATTGGAGAGGGACAATGAGCAGTTCTTC. This gives the protein CASSPLERDNEQFF.

The gene calls are TRBV20-1 and TRBJ2-7; 10 nucleotides match TRBD1. The CDR3 totals 14 residues. CDR1 and CDR2 (germline): DFQATT, SNEGSKA (reference sequence). V trimming: 0 bases; J trimming: 6 bases; junction bases outside the gene matches: 5. The CDR3 here is CSARDPTGGAEQYF. The DNA of the CDR3 is TGCAGTGCTAGAGATCCGACAGGGGGCGCCGAGCAGTACTTC.

V usage is TRBV5-1 and J usage is TRBJ2-7; TRBD1 aligns across 8 bases. V was clipped by 2 bases and J by 2 bases; unmatched bases: 9. Germline V lookup: CDR1 SGHRS, CDR2 YFSETQ. The CDR3 is made up of 16 amino acids. In nucleotides, the CDR3 is TGCGCCAGCAGCTTCGGACAGGGTGTGGGCGCCTACGAGCAGTACTTC. Translating gives CASSFGQGVGAYEQYF. The full variable domain, in which reference TRBV5-1 and TRBJ2-7 provide the parts outside the CDR3, is KAGVTQTPRYLIKTRGQQVTLSCSPISGHRSVSWYQQTPGQGLQFLFEYFSETQRNKGNFPGRFSGRQFSNSRSEMNVSTLELGDSALYLCASSFGQGVGAYEQYFGPGTRLTVT.

A few counts support this clonotype. V gene TRBV29-1 combines with J gene TRBJ2-5, with D hard to call. The germline gives CDR1 SQVTM, CDR2 ANQGSEA. The CDR3 totals 13 residues. Trimming pared 7 bases from V and 0 bases from J, leaving 12 bases between. The DNA for the CDR3 is TGCAGCGCCTACGACGGCAACCAAGAGACCCAGTACTTC. It is translated as CSAYDGNQETQYF.

The chain joins TRBV20-1 to TRBJ2-1; TRBD2 matches at 7 bases. The V and J ends lost 6 bases and 5 bases, in that order; junction bases with no gene match: 10. The CDR3 has 14 residues. Germline V lookup: CDR1 DFQATT, CDR2 SNEGSKA (reference sequence). The CDR3 region is CSAQSSRGDNEQFF. Here the CDR3 DNA reads TGCAGTGCCCAGTCATCACGGGGGGACAATGAGCAGTTCTTC.

This clonotype was seen ten or more times. V gene TRBV12-3 or TRBV12-4 combines with J gene TRBJ1-5; TRBD1 matches at 8 bases. The J segment lost 6 bases and the V segment lost 4 bases, leaving 5 bases of the junction unmatched. The CDR3 is 14 residues long. As DNA, the CDR3 is TGTGCCAGCAGTTCCACAGGGGGAGGTCAGCCCCAGCATTTT. It specifies CASSSTGGGQPQHF.

This clonotype came up many times. This CDR3 reads CASSYGAGADTQYF. CDR3 DNA: TGTGCCAGCAGTTACGGGGCCGGGGCAGATACGCAGTATTTT. This sequence joins TRBV12-3 or TRBV12-4 and TRBJ2-3; D tentatively fits TRBD1 or TRBD2 (5 bases each). The CDR3 contains 14 residues. V lost 4 bases to trimming and J lost 4 bases, with 12 bases between them.

In its sample, this clonotype was seen many times. At one end, the junction sequence differs from germline, possibly due to a read error. This chain connects TRBV5-1 to TRBJ2-2; 10 nucleotides match TRBD1. The CDR3 contains 15 residues. CDR1 and CDR2 from the germline V gene are SGHRS and YFSETQ. DNA for the CDR3: TGTGCCAGCAGTTTGGGACAGGGGAGCACCGGGGAGCTGTTTTTT. Its translation: CASSLGQGSTGELFF. The entire variable domain, with the rest obtained from reference TRBV5-1 and TRBJ2-2, is as follows: KAGVTQTPRYLIKTRGQQVTLSCSPISGHRSVSWYQQTPGQGLQFLFEYFSETQRNKGNFPGRFSGRQFSNSRSEMNVSTLELGDSALYLCASSLGQGSTGELFFGEGSRLTVL.

J is TRBJ2-6 and V is TRBV12-3 or TRBV12-4; a weak D match, TRBD2 (5 bases). The CDR3 is 16 amino acids. Deletions cut 5 bases from V and 1 base from J, with 12 bases between. This CDR3 reads CASSLVGRSGANVLTF. In DNA, the CDR3 is TGTGCCAGCAGTCTCGTAGGGAGATCTGGGGCCAACGTCCTGACTTTC.

The CDR3 region is CAWSVRGNEQFF. Written as DNA, the CDR3 is TGTGCCTGGAGTGTACGGGGGAATGAGCAGTTCTTC. The V call is TRBV30, the J call TRBJ2-1; D is possibly TRBD2 (6 bases). The ends were cut back, 0 bases at V and 7 bases at J, with 7 bases in the middle. Looked up from germline, CDR1 is GTSNPN and CDR2 is SVGIG (reference sequence). This CDR3 is built from 12 residues.

CDR3 region: CASSTQGEQFF. In DNA form, the CDR3 reads TGTGCCAGCAGTACGCAGGGTGAGCAGTTCTTC. The gene calls are TRBV2 and TRBJ2-1, with D possibly TRBD1 on 5 matching bases. The CDR3 is 11 amino acids. Germline assignment: CDR1 SNHLY and CDR2 FYNNEI. Trimming removed 5 bases at V and 9 bases at J, with 8 bases between.

This clonotype occurred a few times. The chain combines TRBV5-1 with TRBJ2-3, with D maybe TRBD1 (6 bases). Germline V gene data show CDR1 as SGHRS and CDR2 as YFSETQ. The V end was cut by 0 bases, the J end by 3 bases, with 14 bases between. The CDR3 contains 16 residues. The CDR3 loop reads CASSLEGRGSTDTQYF. CDR3 bases: TGCGCCAGCAGCTTGGAGGGCAGGGGTTCGACAGATACGCAGTATTTT.

V and J are TRBV27 and TRBJ2-3; 8 nucleotides align to TRBD2. Germline CDR1 is MNHEY and CDR2 is SMNVEV (reference sequence). This CDR3 is 15 amino acids long. V shed 3 bases and J 5 bases; nucleotides not matched to a gene: 7. The CDR3 is CASSLNAGGKDTQYF. CDR3 DNA sequence: TGTGCCAGCAGTTTGAATGCGGGAGGAAAAGATACGCAGTATTTT.